This entry is about one TCR beta chain. Its specificity is unknown. These data are taken from a study of shared clonotypes between healthy human individuals. Deep-level settings were used for running the assay. Genomic DNA of every subset was divided equally among multiple immunoSEQ plates. Generated by immunoSEQ multiplex PCR, the TCRdb table keeps only in-frame clones and is missing some. The repertoire consists of a few hundred thousand clones, with approximately 74% occurring once and the leading ten covering 10%. Germline V gives CDR1 KGHSH, CDR2 LQKENI. The junction had 4 bases not matched to a gene; V was cut back by 0 bases and J by 6 bases. This CDR3 is 17 amino acids long. Partitioning of CD4+ cells yielded a CD45RA+ naive subset and a CD45RA-negative memory subset. Study observations and caveats: A handful of donors held around 5% of naive CD4 clonotypes in common.

This receptor was identified in a man aged 25 to 40 in good health. V and J are TRBV18 and TRBJ2-2, with 13 bases lining up with TRBD2. Material for sequencing was memory CD4+ T cells sorted from blood. Described subset: CD45RA-negative fraction. In nucleotides, the CDR3 is TGTGCCAGCTCACCACCGGGACTAGCGGGAAGATCCGGGGAGCTGTTTTTT. It specifies CASSPPGLAGRSGELFF.